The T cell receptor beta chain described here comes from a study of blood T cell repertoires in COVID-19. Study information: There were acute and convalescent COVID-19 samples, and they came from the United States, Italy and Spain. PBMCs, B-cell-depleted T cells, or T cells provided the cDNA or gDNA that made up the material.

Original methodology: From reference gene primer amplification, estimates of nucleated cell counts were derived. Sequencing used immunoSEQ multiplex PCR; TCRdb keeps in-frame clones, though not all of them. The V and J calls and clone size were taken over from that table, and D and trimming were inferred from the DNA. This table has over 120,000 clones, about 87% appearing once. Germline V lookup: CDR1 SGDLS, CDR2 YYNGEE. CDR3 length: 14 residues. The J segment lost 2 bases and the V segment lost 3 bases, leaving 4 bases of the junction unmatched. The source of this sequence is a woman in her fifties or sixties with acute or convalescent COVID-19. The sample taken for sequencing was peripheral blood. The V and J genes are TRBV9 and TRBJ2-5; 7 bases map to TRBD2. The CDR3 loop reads CASSGSGGQETQYF. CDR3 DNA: TGTGCCAGCAGCGGTTCGGGGGGACAAGAGACCCAGTACTTC.